This entry lists 22 T cell receptor beta chains sequenced from one sample in a study of blood T cell repertoires in COVID-19. TCRdb keeps only in-frame clones here, not all; method: immunoSEQ multiplex PCR. This sample carries 180,000 or so clones, 80% to 85% of them seen once, and the ten largest clones take roughly 7%. The source material was PBMCs or T cells enriched from blood (not recorded which). The receptors were sampled from a man aged 35-49 years who had recovered from COVID-19.

This chain links TRBV27 with TRBJ1-5, with 8 bases lining up with TRBD1. V trimming: 5 bases; J trimming: 3 bases; junction bases outside the gene matches: 9. The germline V gene encodes CDR1 MNHEY and CDR2 SMNVEV (reference sequence). The CDR3 spans 16 residues. The CDR3 region has the DNA TGTGCCAGCAGTCTCTCAGGGGGCGCCTTCAATCAGCCCCAGCATTTT. Amino acid sequence: CASSLSGGAFNQPQHF.

The chain recombines TRBV7-8 with TRBJ1-1, with 7 bases matching TRBD1. V shed 2 bases, J shed 3 bases, and the junction held 9 bases outside the gene matches. The germline gives CDR1 SGHVS, CDR2 FQNEAQ. The CDR3 is made up of 16 amino acids. In DNA, the CDR3 is TGTGCCAGCAGCTTATCAGGACAGGCCGTGGACACTGAAGCTTTCTTT. Its translation is CASSLSGQAVDTEAFF. The whole variable domain, remainder taken from reference TRBV7-8 and TRBJ1-1, is GAGVSQSPRYKVAKRGQDVALRCDPISGHVSLFWYQQALGQGPEFLTYFQNEAQLDKSGLPSDRFFAERPEGSVSTLKIQRTQQEDSAVYLCASSLSGQAVDTEAFFGQGTRLTVV.

The rearrangement uses TRBV5-6 and TRBJ1-2; maybe TRBD1 (6 bases). The CDR3 loop spans 16 amino acids. Germline loops: CDR1 SGHDT, CDR2 YYEEEE. V was cut by 2 bases and J by 4 bases, with 18 bases left in between. CDR3 in amino acids: CASSFGTLNGFYGYTF. CDR3 in DNA: TGTGCCAGCAGCTTTGGGACATTGAATGGGTTCTATGGCTACACCTTC.

The chain couples TRBV6-5 to TRBJ1-2; TRBD1 matches 10 bases. Losses at the gene ends were 5 bases for V and 0 bases for J; bases not matched to a gene: 3. The CDR3 extends over 15 amino acids. Germline V gene lookup returns CDR1 MNHEY and CDR2 SVGAGI. The CDR3 DNA reads as TGTGCCAGCAGTACCGGGACAGGGGCTAACTATGGCTACACCTTC. This codes for CASSTGTGANYGYTF.

This clone was seen a handful of times. The chain combines TRBV2 with TRBJ1-2; 7 bases are a match to TRBD1. CDR3 length equals 14 residues. The V segment lost 6 bases and the J segment 1 base; nucleotides outside the gene matches: 5. The germline CDR1 and CDR2 sequences are SNHLY and FYNNEI. The DNA of the CDR3 is TGTGCCAGCAGGGAGGGACAGATTAACTATGGCTACACCTTC. It translates to CASREGQINYGYTF.

CDR3 in DNA: TGTGCCAGCAGTCGTACAGGGGCGGAGACCCAGTACTTC. It translates to CASSRTGAETQYF. This sequence joins TRBV28 and TRBJ2-5; 7 bases align to TRBD1. After removal of 5 bases from V and 5 bases from J, the junction contained 5 bases not matched to a gene. CDR1 and CDR2 (germline): MDHEN, SYDVKM. CDR3 size: 13 residues.

V and J are TRBV11-2 and TRBJ1-6, with D uncertain. CDR1 and CDR2 (germline): SGHAT, FQNNGV. CDR3 size: 14 residues. The ends were cut back, 3 bases at V and 5 bases at J, with 8 bases in the middle. The CDR3 region is CASSFAGDNSPLHF. In DNA form, the CDR3 reads TGTGCCAGCAGCTTCGCGGGAGATAATTCACCCCTCCACTTT.

The genes are TRBV28 and TRBJ1-6, with 12 bases matching TRBD1. Germline V gives CDR1 MDHEN, CDR2 SYDVKM. The V segment lost 8 bases and the J segment 8 bases; nucleotides outside the gene matches: 4. CDR3 length: 14 amino acids. CDR3 DNA: TGTGCCAGCCTCGGGACAGGGGGCTATTCACCCCTCCACTTT. Its translation: CASLGTGGYSPLHF.

This clone was detected only a few times. The rearrangement links TRBV6-4 to TRBJ2-3, with 9 positions matching TRBD2. The junction had 5 bases not matched to a gene; V was cut back by 0 bases and J by 4 bases. The CDR3 runs to 16 residues. Per germline, CDR1 MRHNA and CDR2 SNTAGT. CDR3 coding DNA: TGTGCCAGCAGTGACTCCGTTAGCGGGGGTGCAGATACGCAGTATTTT. Translated, it gives CASSDSVSGGADTQYF.

The rearrangement links TRBV2 to TRBJ2-7; D possibly corresponds to TRBD1 (5 bases). Germline V lookup: CDR1 SNHLY, CDR2 FYNNEI. The CDR3 runs 14 residues. With 6 bases removed from V and 0 bases from J, the gap between germline ends came to 12 bases. The chain's CDR3 is CASRSTDRSYEQYF. The CDR3 region has the DNA TGTGCCAGCAGGTCGACAGACCGCTCCTACGAGCAGTACTTC.

The V gene is TRBV9, the J gene TRBJ2-2; perhaps TRBD1 as D (6 bases). CDR3 length: 17 residues. Germline lookup yields CDR1 SGDLS and CDR2 YYNGEE. V was trimmed by 3 bases and J by 0 bases, leaving 15 bases between them. The CDR3 region is CASSGMIQGTNTGELFF. The CDR3 DNA reads as TGTGCCAGCAGCGGAATGATACAGGGTACGAACACCGGGGAGCTGTTTTTT.

This chain links TRBV7-2 with TRBJ1-2; 7 nucleotides match TRBD1. J lost 8 bases, V lost 1 base, and 19 bases had no gene match. Germline CDR1 and CDR2: SGHTA and FQGNSA. The CDR3 has 18 residues. This CDR3 is CASSLEGRDSRRGMGYTF. For the CDR3, the DNA is TGTGCCAGCAGCTTAGAGGGACGGGACAGCCGAAGGGGAATGGGCTACACCTTC. The full variable domain, rest sourced from reference TRBV7-2 and TRBJ1-2, is GAGVSQSPSNKVTEKGKDVELRCDPISGHTALYWYRQSLGQGLEFLIYFQGNSAPDKSGLPSDRFSAERTGGSVSTLTIQRTQQEDSAVYLCASSLEGRDSRRGMGYTFGSGTRLTVV.

This clone was recorded only once. Mismatch with germline at one junction end may stem from a read error. The V gene is TRBV12-3 or TRBV12-4, the J gene TRBJ2-3; D is perhaps TRBD1 (5 bases). This CDR3 is 12 amino acids long. The CDR3 protein is CASSEVTGTQYF. The CDR3 DNA is TGTGCCAGCAGTGAGGTTACAGGTACGCAGTATTTT.

The chain has TRBV20-1 and TRBJ1-1; D remains ambiguous. Germline assignment: CDR1 DFQATT and CDR2 SNEGSKA (reference sequence). This CDR3 region has 11 residues. The V end lost 5 bases, the J end lost 11 bases, and 15 bases lay between the germline ends. The CDR3: CSASSRSVAFF. Written as DNA, the CDR3 is TGCAGTGCTTCTTCTAGATCAGTGGCTTTCTTT.

The V and J genes are TRBV5-1 and TRBJ2-1, with 8 bases fitting TRBD2. This CDR3 has 18 amino acids. J lost 0 bases, V lost 2 bases, and 10 bases had no gene match. CDR1 is SGHRS, CDR2 YFSETQ, per germline. For the CDR3, the DNA is TGCGCCAGCAGCTTCACTAGCGGCACCATCTCCTCCTACAATGAGCAGTTCTTC. Translation gives CASSFTSGTISSYNEQFF.

In this sample, this clone turned up once. This chain connects TRBV7-9 to TRBJ2-2; unclear D gene. This CDR3 has 15 amino acids. V lost 2 bases to trimming and J lost 3 bases, with 10 bases between them. CDR1 and CDR2 from the germline V gene are SEHNR and FQNEAQ (reference sequence). CDR3 nucleotides: TGTGCCAGCAGCTTATTGGCCCCCGACACCGGGGAGCTGTTTTTT. This codes for CASSLLAPDTGELFF.

The V call is TRBV6-5, the J call TRBJ2-3; 8 bases are a match to TRBD1. Germline V gene lookup returns CDR1 MNHEY and CDR2 SVGAGI. V dropped 7 bases and J dropped 5; count of bases not matched to a gene: 5. This CDR3 has 13 amino acids. The CDR3 DNA reads TGTGCCAGCAAGACAGGGGAGAAAGATACGCAGTATTTT. Translation gives CASKTGEKDTQYF.

The sample holds one count of this clone. This chain connects TRBV30 to TRBJ1-2; the match to TRBD1 covers 7 bases. V shed 6 bases, J shed 6 bases, and the junction held 4 bases outside the gene matches. Germline CDR1 and CDR2: GTSNPN and SVGIG (reference sequence). The CDR3 is 11 amino acids. The CDR3 bases are TGTGCCTGTCAAACAGGGGATGGCTACACCTTC. It specifies CACQTGDGYTF.

This rearrangement joins TRBV4-3 to TRBJ2-7; 8 nucleotides agree with TRBD1. The germline gives CDR1 LGHNA, CDR2 YSLEER. The CDR3 length is 16 residues. V lost 4 bases to trimming and J lost 6 bases; unmatched junction nucleotides: 14. Here the CDR3 DNA reads TGCGCCAGCAGCCCGAGCCAGGGGGCAATTGGAATCGAGCAGTACTTC. As protein: CASSPSQGAIGIEQYF.

Written as DNA, the CDR3 is TGTGCCAGCAGCTGGGACAGGGCAGAGACCCAGTACTTC. Translating gives CASSWDRAETQYF. The J gene is TRBJ2-5, the V gene TRBV5-8; 9 bases map to TRBD1. The CDR3 totals 13 residues. Trimming cost V 3 bases and J 4 bases; bases outside gene matches: 1. Germline values: CDR1 SGHTS, CDR2 YDEGEE. Complete variable domain (other parts from reference TRBV5-8 and TRBJ2-5): EAGVTQSPTHLIKTRGQQATLRCSPISGHTSVYWYQQALGLGLQFLLWYDEGEERNRGNFPPRFSGRQFPNYSSELNVNALELEDSALYLCASSWDRAETQYFGPGTRLLVL.

The chain combines TRBV29-1 with TRBJ2-5, with D possibly matching TRBD1 (5 bases). Per the germline V gene, CDR1 is SQVTM and CDR2 is ANQGSEA. Trimming took 5 bases from V and 2 from J, leaving 12 bases between them. The CDR3 is made up of 13 amino acids. CDR3 sequence reads: CSVQGRLQETQYF. For the CDR3, the DNA is TGCAGCGTTCAGGGCAGGCTGCAAGAGACCCAGTACTTC.

The chain has TRBV4-1 and TRBJ2-7; a possible D gene is TRBD1 (5 bases). Trimming stripped 4 bases from V and 7 bases from J, with 23 bases between. This CDR3 has 16 amino acids. Germline CDR1 and CDR2: MGHRA and YSYEKL. CDR3 nucleotide sequence: TGCGCCAGCAGCCCGCTGGACATACTGGCGGCTGGTGAGCAGTACTTC. It yields the protein CASSPLDILAAGEQYF.